This entry features one T cell receptor beta chain sequence. The antigen is undetermined. This record comes from a study of blood T cells in healthy people across ages. The germline CDR1 and CDR2 sequences are LGHDT and YNNKEL (reference sequence). The length of the CDR3 is 17 residues. The use of a sample-barcoded 5' primer and a J-beta primer mix characterized a second PCR of roughly 7 to 11 cycles. MiXCR, applied by TCRdb to the 5' RACE reads, yields one record per CDR3 protein. The sample shows approximately 850,000 distinct CDR3 sequences, approximately 48% of them seen only once. Study-level points and caveats: TCR beta diversity, measured per million T cells, fell in a roughly linear way with age.

Individuals who donated were healthy Caucasians from Russia aged about 6 to 90. Specimen: blood. This TCR came from a man in his sixties in good health. V usage is TRBV3-1 and J usage is TRBJ2-7, with 8 nucleotides matching TRBD2. TRBJ2-5 explains the end of the DNA better; the J call may be wrong. This CDR3 reads CASSQGGPGGLGETQYF. The CDR3 nucleotides are TGTGCCAGCAGCCAAGGGGGTCCGGGGGGGCTTGGAGAGACCCAGTACTTC.